A single sample gave rise to the 15 T cell receptor beta chains below, sequenced in a study of CD8 T cells in Susac syndrome. Reverse transcription of roughly 0.5 to 1 ug RNA was carried out with random hexamers. TCRdb re-derived calls from the immunoSEQ multiplex PCR reads in MiXCR, one entry per CDR3 protein. The repertoire holds 65,000 to 75,000 distinct CDR3 sequences, with approximately 95% as singletons. The sequencing input was CD8+ T cells from PBMCs. The receptors shown here come from a human donor in good health.

The rearrangement links TRBV29-1 to TRBJ2-1; 8 bases fit TRBD2. The germline V gene encodes CDR1 SQVTM and CDR2 ANQGSEA. The junction had 10 bases not matched to a gene; V was cut back by 5 bases and J by 4 bases. CDR3 length: 15 amino acids. CDR3 DNA: TGCAGCGTTCCCAGCCTTAGCGGGGATTACAATGAGCAGTTCTTC. Amino acids: CSVPSLSGDYNEQFF.

This clonotype was picked up one time. V is TRBV19 and J is TRBJ1-2; no clear D gene. The CDR3 length is 17 residues. V lost 3 bases and J lost 9, with 26 bases in between. The V gene's germline CDR1 is LNHDA and CDR2 SQIVND (reference sequence). CDR3 sequence: CASSIGSSLGGLESYTF. CDR3 nucleotide sequence: TGTGCCAGTAGTATTGGTAGCAGCCTTGGTGGATTGGAGAGCTACACCTTC.

CDR3 bases: TGTGCCAGCAGCTTATACGGGGTAGCGTCCAGCACCGGGGAGCTGTTTTTT. Translating it yields CASSLYGVASSTGELFF. This rearrangement joins TRBV13 to TRBJ2-2; a weak D match, TRBD2 (5 bases). V was clipped by 2 bases and J by 4 bases, with 17 bases between them. CDR3 size: 17 residues. Germline values: CDR1 PRHDT, CDR2 FYEKMQ (reference sequence).

V and J are TRBV29-1 and TRBJ2-6; the D is unclear. The CDR3 has 12 amino acids. The V gene's germline CDR1 is SQVTM and CDR2 ANQGSEA. With 6 bases removed from V and 1 base from J, the gap between germline ends came to 4 bases. The CDR3 coding sequence is TGCAGCGTCTCTTCTGGGGCCAACGTCCTGACTTTC. Its translation is CSVSSGANVLTF. The entire variable domain, with the rest obtained from reference TRBV29-1 and TRBJ2-6, is as follows: SAVISQKPSRDICQRGTSLTIQCQVDSQVTMMFWYRQQPGQSLTLIATANQGSEATYESGFVIDKFPISRPNLTFSTLTVSNMSPEDSSIYLCSVSSGANVLTFGAGSRLTVL.

The chain links TRBV5-6 to TRBJ2-6, with D perhaps matching TRBD2 (5 bases). Germline assignment: CDR1 SGHDT and CDR2 YYEEEE. The CDR3 covers 17 residues. V lost 3 bases and J lost 1, with 14 bases in between. In DNA, the CDR3 is TGTGCCAGCAGCTACGGAACAACGGGGTCTGGGGCCAACGTCCTGACTTTC. It encodes CASSYGTTGSGANVLTF.

This chain joins TRBV28 and TRBJ2-2; TRBD2 matches 7 bases. CDR3 length: 15 residues. Germline V gene lookup returns CDR1 MDHEN and CDR2 SYDVKM. The trim removed 3 bases at V and 1 base at J, leaving 2 bases unmatched. The CDR3 protein is CASSFLAENTGELFF. The DNA of the CDR3 is TGTGCCAGCAGTTTCCTAGCGGAGAACACCGGGGAGCTGTTTTTT. Looking up the rest from reference TRBV28 and TRBJ2-2 gives the full variable domain: DVKVTQSSRYLVKRTGEKVFLECVQDMDHENMFWYRQDPGLGLRLIYFSYDVKMKEKGDIPEGYSVSREKKERFSLILESASTNQTSMYLCASSFLAENTGELFFGEGSRLTVL.

This rearrangement joins TRBV3-1 to TRBJ2-2; 8 bases align to TRBD2. V dropped 0 bases and J dropped 5; count of bases not matched to a gene: 5. CDR3 size: 16 residues. Germline V CDR1 and CDR2: LGHDT, YNNKEL (reference sequence). CDR3 residues: CASSQDPGGATGELFF. The CDR3 DNA sequence: TGTGCCAGCAGCCAAGACCCCGGGGGGGCGACCGGGGAGCTGTTTTTT.

The gene calls are TRBV27 and TRBJ2-3, with D unclear. V dropped 4 bases and J dropped 0 bases, with 14 bases sitting between them. CDR3 length: 16 amino acids. Germline CDR1 and CDR2: MNHEY and SMNVEV (reference sequence). CDR3 residues: CASSSRTVTSTDTQYF. DNA for the CDR3: TGTGCCAGCAGTTCCCGGACCGTAACTAGCACAGATACGCAGTATTTT.

The rearrangement uses TRBV9 and TRBJ1-1; a possible D gene is TRBD1 (6 bases). V dropped 2 bases and J dropped 6 bases, with 23 bases sitting between them. Germline CDR1 and CDR2: SGDLS and YYNGEE. This CDR3 region has 17 residues. This chain's CDR3 is CASSVTAGVTTGSEAFF. The DNA of the CDR3 is TGTGCCAGCAGCGTCACGGCAGGGGTTACTACCGGGTCTGAAGCTTTCTTT. The full variable domain, rest sourced from reference TRBV9 and TRBJ1-1, is DSGVTQTPKHLITATGQRVTLRCSPRSGDLSVYWYQQSLDQGLQFLIQYYNGEERAKGNILERFSAQQFPDLHSELNLSSLELGDSALYFCASSVTAGVTTGSEAFFGQGTRLTVV.

The rearrangement links TRBV20-1 to TRBJ2-7; 9 bases match TRBD2. CDR1 and CDR2 (germline): DFQATT, SNEGSKA (reference sequence). Losses at the gene ends were 0 bases for V and 7 bases for J; bases not matched to a gene: 7. The CDR3 extends over 14 amino acids. Written as DNA, the CDR3 is TGCAGTGCTAGAGAAAGAGCGGGGGGTGGGGAGCAGTACTTC. Translating it yields CSARERAGGGEQYF.

This clonotype was observed once. V is TRBV7-9 and J is TRBJ1-5; tentative D call: TRBD1 (5 bases). Trimming pared 1 base from V and 5 bases from J, leaving 18 bases between. Germline loops: CDR1 SEHNR, CDR2 FQNEAQ (reference sequence). The CDR3 extends over 17 amino acids. DNA of the CDR3: TGTGCCAGCAGCTTAGGGTGGGACGACAGTGCTGATCAGCCCCAGCATTTT. Amino acids: CASSLGWDDSADQPQHF.

The chain couples TRBV29-1 to TRBJ2-3; 10 positions agree with TRBD2. Germline loops: CDR1 SQVTM, CDR2 ANQGSEA. V was clipped by 1 base and J by 3 bases; unmatched bases: 4. The CDR3 runs 15 residues. The CDR3 spells CSVEGLAGVTDTQYF. The DNA for the CDR3 is TGCAGCGTTGAAGGTCTAGCGGGGGTTACAGATACGCAGTATTTT.

The V call is TRBV7-9, the J call TRBJ2-5; D ambiguous. CDR3 size: 13 residues. Germline CDR1 SEHNR, CDR2 FQNEAQ (reference sequence). V was clipped by 2 bases and J by 5 bases, with 9 bases between them. The CDR3 reads CASSLLLGETQYF. The CDR3 DNA follows: TGTGCCAGCAGCTTATTATTGGGGGAGACCCAGTACTTC.

This chain uses TRBV4-1 with TRBJ2-7; no firm D call. The CDR3 extends over 15 amino acids. CDR1 MGHRA and CDR2 YSYEKL come from the germline V gene. V shed 0 bases and J shed 3 bases, with 12 bases lying between them. The DNA of the CDR3 is TGCGCCAGCAGCCAAGACCGGGCCGGAAACTACGAGCAGTACTTC. This translates into CASSQDRAGNYEQYF.

The rearrangement links TRBV30 to TRBJ2-4; TRBD2 matches at 7 bases. Trimming cost V 3 bases and J 6 bases; bases outside gene matches: 2. This CDR3 comprises 12 residues. The germline V gene has CDR1 GTSNPN and CDR2 SVGIG (reference sequence). CDR3 region: CAWSSGGNIQYF. The CDR3 region has the DNA TGTGCCTGGAGCTCGGGGGGAAACATTCAGTACTTC.